The sequence of this T cell receptor beta chain was determined in a study of regulatory T cells in long-lasting Graves disease (dated by TCRdb to the early 2020s). Background for the entire study: In the newly diagnosed Graves' disease group, patients had been taking antithyroid drugs for less than 3 months. Peripheral blood TCR sequencing and RNA sequencing compared persistent Graves' disease patients with newly diagnosed Graves' disease patients. The study took place in China and was registered as a clinical trial. A total of about 33 samples underwent TCR sequencing, from about 13 patients with persistent Graves' disease and 20 or so patients with newly diagnosed Graves' disease.

The sample's time point, from its label and the paper: newly diagnosed GD, antithyroid drugs for less than 3 months. RNA was extracted from PBMCs in TRIzol for both TCR sequencing and RNA sequencing. The diagnosis of Graves' disease followed American Thyroid Association guidelines. Recruitment of patients was carried out at an endocrinology department in Xi'an, China. From each patient, around 9.3 milliliters of peripheral blood was collected into an EDTA anticoagulant tube. Ficoll Paque Plus density gradient separation was used to isolate PBMCs, and no further T cell sorting was performed. An Agilent 2100 Bioanalyzer and agarose gel were used to assess RNA quality, and a NanoDrop 2000 was used to measure RNA concentration. Between the V and J ends, shortened by 6 bases and 6 bases respectively, the junction contains 9 bases. The CDR3 runs 12 amino acids, cysteine and phenylalanine included. The DNA shown is the 36-base CDR3, in frame from base 1.

This clonotype was found many times. What this receptor recognizes is not known. No clone much larger than this one lies a single base away; base qualities are absent. The library was generated by multiplex PCR. The instrument given in TCRdb is Illumina HiSeq 4000. iRepertoire HTBI primers and Arm-PCR amplification of CDR3 regions were used to construct TCR beta libraries. Before sequencing, the PCR products underwent gel purification. The source study handled its data this way. Across samples, 55 to 80 TRBV and 15 or so TRBJ segments were identified and used for gene usage analysis of CDR3 amino acid clonotypes. COPE and FqMerger were used to merge the filtered high-quality paired reads into contigs. BLAST was used to align contigs to IMGT TRBV, TRBD and TRBJ reference genes, with CDR3 defined following IMGT. Any clonotype with a frequency above 0.1% was counted as a highly expanded clone. Repertoire diversity was measured by Shannon entropy, and V-J evenness by the Gini coefficient. Clonotypes shared by more than one individual were considered public. The public reads were reanalyzed by TCRdb: fastp trimming at Q25, MiXCR alignment, in-frame beta chains only. Rows matching on CDR3 protein sequence are summarized as one entry with the most common DNA and genes. TCRdb's processing, not the authors' own work, is the source of the V and J calls. The sample has under 450,000 distinct CDR3 sequences on record, around 16% of them singletons. The ten most abundant clones make up 20% to 25% of the sample.

On the study overall, not on this receptor specifically: Patients with persistent disease shared more public clonotypes (about 2,700) than newly diagnosed patients did (approximately 1,000). The small sample size was acknowledged by the authors as a limitation that may reduce accuracy. TRBV28, TRBJ1-2 and TRBJ2-5 were preferentially used in persistent disease, while TRBV20-1 and TRBJ2-1 were favored in newly diagnosed disease. Sequencing and analysis were restricted to the TCR beta chain. Compared with newly diagnosed patients, patients with persistent Graves' disease had lower TCR Shannon entropy and fewer highly expanded clones, which suggests clonal expansion. Because the primary lesion, thyroid tissue, could not be accessed, the study looked at peripheral blood alone.

These sequences were also reported in another study, on T cells in Graves' hyperthyroidism and ophthalmopathy. The second study's authors report: A patient counted as having stable Graves' hyperthyroidism if no progression to ophthalmopathy occurred over 18 months of follow-up. Hyperthyroidism patients were newly diagnosed, had a disease duration of under 2 months, and were aged 18 to 65 years. Any patient with an uncontrolled infection, another autoimmune disease, pregnancy or lactation was excluded. Diagnoses were established on the basis of clinical symptoms, serum thyroxine and TRAb, thyroid ultrasound, and orbital computed tomography. A first-round RT-PCR of the TCR CDR3 used the HTBI primer set with the Qiagen OneStep RT-PCR kit. Most expanded thyroid clonotypes (frequency above 0.001) were also detected in blood, suggesting blood repertoires may reflect thyroid immune responses. Ophthalmopathy was separated from stable hyperthyroidism by a 13 V-J signature model, with 87.88% sensitivity and approximately 84% specificity obtained in cross-validation and 80%/75% obtained in testing. In validation, the model predicted progression to ophthalmopathy a median of 6.5 months before onset, with over 60% sensitivity and almost 75% specificity. TCR V-J signatures able to tell the groups apart were searched for in a discovery cohort of approximately 95 patients, of whom more than 40 had Graves' ophthalmopathy and 55 to 60 had stable Graves' hyperthyroidism. Prospective prediction of ophthalmopathy was tested in an independent validation cohort consisting of under 20 hyperthyroidism patients and more than 15 patients who later progressed to ophthalmopathy. The 100 or so discovery patients were randomly split 7:3 into training and test sets. In more than 5 Graves' hyperthyroidism patients, the study also compared T-cell repertoires from thyroid tissue with T-cell repertoires from blood. After sampling, hyperthyroidism patients received methimazole starting at 30 mg daily, and ophthalmopathy patients received high-dose intravenous methylprednisolone. Libraries were constructed in a second round of multiplex PCR, after which size selection and purification were performed. Paired-end sequencing of the libraries was performed with 100 bp reads on an Illumina HiSeq2000. SOAPnuke was used to process the raw data, throwing out any read that contained adapters or uncalled bases, had a mean Phred below 15, or lacked an exact constant-primer or identifier match. COPE v1.2.5 was used to merge high-quality paired reads, and clonotypes were defined as unique nucleotide sequences. Clonotypes were aligned to IMGT TRBV, TRBD and TRBJ reference segments using MiTCR v1.1. Analysis was restricted to V-J combinations with a frequency above 0.0001, which covered roughly 99% of repertoires. The TCS score was defined as the ratio of F50 (clonal expansion) to E x V (chaos), calculated using BLOSUM62-based TCRdist between CDR3 peptides within each V-J. Welch's t-statistics and random forest reduced fewer than 600 V-J features to 13, which were used in a naive Bayes classifier (R e1071). No statistical method was used to fix the sample size in advance, and group allocation was not hidden from the investigators. TCR Vbeta CDR3 sequencing of 120 to 150 peripheral blood samples (43 ophthalmopathy, about 75 hyperthyroidism and approximately 17 progressor patients) is reported in the paper.

This TCR came from a woman in her late teens or twenties with Graves disease. Donor details come from another sample of the same person, matched by shared clones. The chain employs TRBV12-3 or TRBV12-4 and TRBJ2-1; the D gene cannot be resolved reliably. The sequencing used peripheral blood mononuclear cells (PBMCs), collected at new diagnosis, from a patient treated with antithyroid drugs. The CDR3 loop reads CASRPMGNEQFF. The sequence in DNA is TGTGCCAGCAGGCCGATGGGCAATGAGCAGTTCTTC.